This T cell receptor (beta chain) was obtained from a study of T cell repertoires in cytomegalovirus infection. Study summary: Carrying CMV and the relevant HLA type showed in public TCR beta signatures.

TCRdb reprocessed the reads with MiXCR, giving one entry per CDR3 protein. The table lists about 360,000 distinct CDR3 sequences, roughly 36% of them singletons. General study points: Clonotype analysis showed dominance of the ex vivo response by HLA-C-restricted CMV-specific TCR beta clonotypes.

Regarding this clonotype: Its specificity is not known.

With V trimmed by 0 bases and J by 7 bases, 8 bases remained unmatched. Germline V gene data show CDR1 as LGHDT and CDR2 as YNNKEL (reference sequence). The length of the CDR3 is 17 residues. The genes are TRBV3-1 and TRBJ2-1; TRBD2 agrees at 11 bases. Here the sequenced sample was cultured PBMCs, taken from culture after CMV antigen stimulation. This sequence was found in a human donor in good health (CMV status not recorded). Some clones in this sample may be carry-over from other donors' samples. The CDR3 DNA sequence: TGTGCCAGCAGCCAAGAAATACTAGCGGGAGAGCAAAATGAGCAGTTCTTC. This gives the protein CASSQEILAGEQNEQFF.